This TCR beta chain was found in a study of T cells in Graves' hyperthyroidism and ophthalmopathy. Study summary: Before any treatment, at initial diagnosis, peripheral blood was collected. Study conclusions and caveats: A 13 V-J signature model discriminated ophthalmopathy versus stable hyperthyroidism.

Many counts were recorded for this clonotype. Its antigen is not identified. Amplification targeted TCR beta CDR3 regions from RNA transcripts. First-round RT-PCR targeting the TCR CDR3 was performed with the HTBI primer set. TCRdb reprocessed the multiplex PCR reads via MiXCR and lists one record per CDR3 protein. Among about 420,000 distinct CDR3 sequences listed, approximately 14% were seen once. The V end was cut by 5 bases, the J end by 3 bases, with 6 bases between. The CDR3 extends over 12 amino acids. Hyperthyroidism patients were newly diagnosed, had disease duration under 2 months, and were aged 18 to 65 years.

This sequence joins TRBV12-3 or TRBV12-4 and TRBJ2-3, with D hard to call. The source is a young woman with Graves' hyperthyroidism. The material sequenced was blood. The CDR3 loop is CASSRETDTQYF. The DNA of the CDR3 is TGTGCCAGCAGTCGCGAAACAGATACGCAGTATTTT.